The 14 T cell receptor beta chains below come from one sample, sequenced in a study of PD-1 blockade in classical Hodgkin lymphoma. Time point meaning: cycle 4 day 1 (C4D1), after six to seven weeks of nivolumab. Every patient was affected by relapse after autologous stem cell transplantation, while exposure to brentuximab vedotin was not uniform. Using immunoSEQ multiplex PCR, the repertoire was profiled, and TCRdb retains in-frame clones only, with some absent. The sample lists about 94,000 clones, about 92% seen once, with 1.5% to 2.5% in the top ten. This material consisted of peripheral blood mononuclear cells (PBMCs), taken before the fourth cycle of nivolumab. All receptors come from a human donor with classical Hodgkin lymphoma.

The CDR3 DNA follows: TGTGCCAGCAGTTTCAGGGACAGCCGGCGGGTAGCTTTCTTT. As protein: CASSFRDSRRVAFF. The chain recombines TRBV27 with TRBJ1-1, with TRBD1 matching 7 bases. CDR3 size: 14 residues. V lost 3 bases to trimming and J lost 10 bases; unmatched junction nucleotides: 11. CDR1 is MNHEY and CDR2 is SMNVEV in the germline V gene (reference sequence).

The chain carries TRBV6-6 and TRBJ2-5; possible D gene TRBD2, 6 bases. The germline V gene encodes CDR1 MNHNY and CDR2 SVGAGI (reference sequence). This CDR3 has 14 amino acids. The V end was cut by 6 bases, the J end by 5 bases, with 16 bases between. The DNA of the CDR3 is TGTGCCAGCAGCCCCCGGACTGGGACTGAGACCCAGTACTTC. Residues: CASSPRTGTETQYF.

The chain combines TRBV5-6 with TRBJ1-1, with D perhaps matching TRBD1 (5 bases). Trimming took off 0 bases at V and 8 bases at J, with 11 bases between the two ends. This CDR3 comprises 13 residues. Germline V lookup: CDR1 SGHDT, CDR2 YYEEEE. CDR3 residues: CASSLGGTAEAFF. DNA for the CDR3: TGTGCCAGCAGCTTGGGGGGGACGGCAGAAGCTTTCTTT.

J is TRBJ2-3 and V is TRBV10-2; D is unclear. Germline V gene data show CDR1 as WSHSY and CDR2 as SAAADI. Deletions cut 3 bases from V and 4 bases from J, with 11 bases between. The CDR3 is 14 amino acids. DNA for the CDR3: TGCGCCAGCAGTGATTTGAGGAGATCAGATACGCAGTATTTT. Its protein is CASSDLRRSDTQYF.

This chain links TRBV7-3 with TRBJ2-2; TRBD2 matches 7 bases. The CDR3 length is 20 residues. CDR1 and CDR2 from the germline V gene are SGHTA and FQGTGA. With 5 bases clipped from V and 8 bases from J, the junction kept 26 bases outside the gene matches. The CDR3 region has the DNA TGTGCCAGCAGCCGGACACCACTGAGGGACTACGCCAGCGGGACTGGGGAGCTGTTTTTT. Protein product: CASSRTPLRDYASGTGELFF. Using reference TRBV7-3 and TRBJ2-2 for the parts outside the CDR3, the full variable domain is GAGVSQTPSNKVTEKGKYVELRCDPISGHTALYWYRQSLGQGPEFLIYFQGTGAADDSGLPNDRFFAVRPEGSVSTLKIQRTERGDSAVYLCASSRTPLRDYASGTGELFFGEGSRLTVL.

The chain uses TRBV28 and TRBJ2-1; TRBD2 agrees at 7 bases. V lost 6 bases and J lost 1; bases outside the gene matches: 6. This CDR3 is 15 amino acids long. The germline CDR1 and CDR2 sequences are MDHEN and SYDVKM. For the CDR3, the DNA is TGTGCCAGCAGCTTCCCTAGCGGATCCTACAATGAGCAGTTCTTC. It encodes CASSFPSGSYNEQFF.

The chain joins TRBV6-6 to TRBJ2-5; 9 bases match TRBD2. Germline CDR1 MNHNY, CDR2 SVGAGI (reference sequence). The CDR3 length is 16 residues. J was trimmed by 2 bases and V by 0 bases; bases with no gene match: 4. Here the CDR3 DNA reads TGTGCCAGCAGTTACTCTTTTAGCGGGGGTCAAGAGACCCAGTACTTC. Translating gives CASSYSFSGGQETQYF.

The V call is TRBV7-9, the J call TRBJ2-7; 7 bases fit TRBD2. The V gene end was trimmed by 3 bases and the J gene end by 1 base; junction bases not matched to a gene: 12. The CDR3 is 17 amino acids. Per the germline V gene, CDR1 is SEHNR and CDR2 is FQNEAQ (reference sequence). The CDR3 DNA is TGTGCCAGCAGCTTTAGCGGGTCCCCGGCCGGGTCCTACGAGCAGTACTTC. It encodes CASSFSGSPAGSYEQYF.

J is TRBJ1-2 and V is TRBV5-6, with D perhaps TRBD1 (5 bases). The CDR3 extends over 15 amino acids. The germline V and J ends were trimmed by 5 bases and 4 bases, with 18 bases remaining between them. The germline CDR1 and CDR2 sequences are SGHDT and YYEEEE. The CDR3 DNA reads as TGTGCCAGCAGTGCCCTTGGGGCCGGTTCCTATGGCTACACCTTC. Its protein product is CASSALGAGSYGYTF.

This clone has only one observation. The chain employs TRBV25-1 and TRBJ1-2; the D is unclear. Germline V CDR1 and CDR2: MGHDK, SYGVNS. Trimming pared 5 bases from V and 6 bases from J, leaving 7 bases between. This CDR3 has 11 amino acids. CDR3: CASSYGNGYTF. DNA of the CDR3: TGTGCCAGCAGTTACGGCAATGGCTACACCTTC.

The V call is TRBV28, the J call TRBJ2-5; 14 nucleotides agree with TRBD2. Germline values: CDR1 MDHEN, CDR2 SYDVKM. This CDR3 has 18 amino acids. The junction had 13 bases not matched to a gene; V was cut back by 5 bases and J by 5 bases. For the CDR3, the DNA is TGTGCCAGCAGTCTAGCCTACGGGACTAGCGGGAGAGGGGAGACCCAGTACTTC. Protein: CASSLAYGTSGRGETQYF.

J is TRBJ2-7 and V is TRBV4-2; D not resolved. Trimming stripped 0 bases from V and 3 bases from J, with 9 bases between. CDR1 is LGHNA, CDR2 YNFKEQ, per germline. This CDR3 has 14 amino acids. CDR3 residues: CASSQEELIYEQYF. The CDR3 DNA reads as TGTGCCAGCAGCCAAGAGGAACTAATCTACGAGCAGTACTTC.

This sequence joins TRBV6-5 and TRBJ2-1; D is ambiguous. The CDR3 totals 15 residues. Germline CDR1 is MNHEY and CDR2 is SVGAGI. Trimming removed 2 bases from V and 0 bases from J, with 8 bases in between. In DNA form, the CDR3 reads TGTGCCAGCAGTTACAGCGTGAGCTCCTACAATGAGCAGTTCTTC. Its protein is CASSYSVSSYNEQFF.

V is TRBV28 and J is TRBJ2-5; D possibly corresponds to TRBD1 (6 bases). Trimming removed 2 bases from V and 0 bases from J, with 16 bases in between. The CDR3 extends over 17 amino acids. The germline gives CDR1 MDHEN, CDR2 SYDVKM. The CDR3, as DNA: TGTGCCAGCAGTTTAACTTACGGCAGGGGAGACCAAGAGACCCAGTACTTC. This codes for CASSLTYGRGDQETQYF.